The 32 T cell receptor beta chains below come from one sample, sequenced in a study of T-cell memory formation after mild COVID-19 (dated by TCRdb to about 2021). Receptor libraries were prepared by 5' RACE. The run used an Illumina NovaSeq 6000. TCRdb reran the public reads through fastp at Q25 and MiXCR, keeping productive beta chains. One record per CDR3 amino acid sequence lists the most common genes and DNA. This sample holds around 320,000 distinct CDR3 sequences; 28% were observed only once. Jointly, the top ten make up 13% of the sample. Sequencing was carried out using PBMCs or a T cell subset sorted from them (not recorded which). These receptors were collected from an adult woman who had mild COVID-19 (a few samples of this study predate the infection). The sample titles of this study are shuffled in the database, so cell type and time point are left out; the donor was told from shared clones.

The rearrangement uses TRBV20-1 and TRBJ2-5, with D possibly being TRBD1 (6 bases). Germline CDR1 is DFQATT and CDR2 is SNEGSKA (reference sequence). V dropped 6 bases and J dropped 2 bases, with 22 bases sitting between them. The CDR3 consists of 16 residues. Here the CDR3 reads CSAPWARGQWQETQYF. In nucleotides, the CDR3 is TGCAGTGCCCCATGGGCCAGGGGCCAGTGGCAAGAGACCCAGTACTTC.

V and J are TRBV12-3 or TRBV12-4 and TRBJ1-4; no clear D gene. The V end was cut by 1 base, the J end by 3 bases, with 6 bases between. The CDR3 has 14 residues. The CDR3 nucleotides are TGTGCCAGCAGTTTAGGATTCTCTAATGAAAAACTGTTTTTT. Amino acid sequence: CASSLGFSNEKLFF.

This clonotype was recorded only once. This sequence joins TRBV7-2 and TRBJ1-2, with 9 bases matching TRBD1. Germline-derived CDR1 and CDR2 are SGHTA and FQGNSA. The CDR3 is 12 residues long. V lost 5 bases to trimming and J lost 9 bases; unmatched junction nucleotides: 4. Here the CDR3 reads CASSPGTGRYTF. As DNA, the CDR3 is TGTGCCAGCAGCCCCGGGACAGGGCGCTACACCTTC.

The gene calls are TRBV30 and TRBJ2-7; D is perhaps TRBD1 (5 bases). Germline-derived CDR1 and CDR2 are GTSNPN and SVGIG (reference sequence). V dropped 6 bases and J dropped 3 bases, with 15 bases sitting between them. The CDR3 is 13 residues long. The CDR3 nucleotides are TGTGCCTGCCTTGGGGCTACGAACTACGAGCAGTACTTC. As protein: CACLGATNYEQYF.

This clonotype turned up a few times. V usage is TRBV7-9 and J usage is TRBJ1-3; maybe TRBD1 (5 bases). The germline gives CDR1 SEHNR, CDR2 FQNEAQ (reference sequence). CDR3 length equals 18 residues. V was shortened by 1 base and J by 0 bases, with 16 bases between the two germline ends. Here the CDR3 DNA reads TGTGCCAGCAGCTTAGTAAACGGGCAGGGATCCTCTGGAAACACCATATATTTT. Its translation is CASSLVNGQGSSGNTIYF.

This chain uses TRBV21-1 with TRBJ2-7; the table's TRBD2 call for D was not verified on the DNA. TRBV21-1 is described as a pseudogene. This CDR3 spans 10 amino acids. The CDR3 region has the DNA TGTGCCAGACTAGCGGGATGGCAGTACTTC. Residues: CARLAGWQYF.

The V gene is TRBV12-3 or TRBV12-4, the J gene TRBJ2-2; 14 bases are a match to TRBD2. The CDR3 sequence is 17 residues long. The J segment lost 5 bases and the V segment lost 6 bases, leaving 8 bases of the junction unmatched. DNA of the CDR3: TGTGCCAGCAGACTGACTAGCGGGGGGGCCAGGACCGGGGAGCTGTTTTTT. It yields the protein CASRLTSGGARTGELFF.

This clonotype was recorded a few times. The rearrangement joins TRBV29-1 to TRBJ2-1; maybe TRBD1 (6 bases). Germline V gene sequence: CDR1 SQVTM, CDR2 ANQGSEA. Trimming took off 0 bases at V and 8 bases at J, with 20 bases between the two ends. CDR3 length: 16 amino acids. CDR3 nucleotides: TGCAGCGTTGAAGATAGGGCGACAGGTATTTTGGATGAGCAGTTCTTC. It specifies CSVEDRATGILDEQFF.

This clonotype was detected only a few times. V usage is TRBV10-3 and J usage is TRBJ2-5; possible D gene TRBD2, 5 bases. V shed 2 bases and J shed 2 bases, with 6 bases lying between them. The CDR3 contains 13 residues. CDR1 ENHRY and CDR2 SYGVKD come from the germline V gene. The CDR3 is CAISEREQETQYF. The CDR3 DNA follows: TGTGCCATCAGTGAGCGGGAACAAGAGACCCAGTACTTC.

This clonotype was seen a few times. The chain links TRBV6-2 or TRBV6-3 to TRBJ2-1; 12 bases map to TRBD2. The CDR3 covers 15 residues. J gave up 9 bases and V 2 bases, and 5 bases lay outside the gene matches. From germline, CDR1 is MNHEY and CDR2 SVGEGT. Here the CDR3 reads CASSYGLAGTGEQFF. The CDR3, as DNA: TGTGCCAGCAGTTACGGACTAGCGGGAACGGGTGAGCAGTTCTTC.

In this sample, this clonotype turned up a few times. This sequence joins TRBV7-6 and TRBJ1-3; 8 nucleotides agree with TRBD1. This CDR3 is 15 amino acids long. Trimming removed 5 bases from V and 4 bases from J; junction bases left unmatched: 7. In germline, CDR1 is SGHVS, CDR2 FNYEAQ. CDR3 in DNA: TGTGCCAGCAGCGATCCAGGGGGCTGGGGAAACACCATATATTTT. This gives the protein CASSDPGGWGNTIYF. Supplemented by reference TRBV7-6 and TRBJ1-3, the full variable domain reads GAGVSQSPRYKVTKRGQDVALRCDPISGHVSLYWYRQALGQGPEFLTYFNYEAQQDKSGLPNDRFSAERPEGSISTLTIQRTEQRDSAMYRCASSDPGGWGNTIYFGEGSWLTVV.

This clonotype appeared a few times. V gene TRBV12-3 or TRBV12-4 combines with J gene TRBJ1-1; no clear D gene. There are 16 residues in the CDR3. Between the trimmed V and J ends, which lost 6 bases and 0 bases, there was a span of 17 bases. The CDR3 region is CASSPLNSVMNTEAFF. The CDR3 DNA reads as TGTGCCAGCAGCCCCTTAAACAGCGTAATGAACACTGAAGCTTTCTTT.

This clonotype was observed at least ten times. The CDR3 DNA reads as TGTGCCAGCAGCTTAGGACTAGCGGGAGGTCGGGAAACGCAGTATTTT. Protein sequence: CASSLGLAGGRETQYF. This chain connects TRBV7-2 to TRBJ2-5; TRBD2 matches 13 bases. The J call is uncertain, as TRBJ2-3 better fits the DNA end. Germline V gene lookup returns CDR1 SGHTA and CDR2 FQGNSA. The CDR3 has 16 residues.

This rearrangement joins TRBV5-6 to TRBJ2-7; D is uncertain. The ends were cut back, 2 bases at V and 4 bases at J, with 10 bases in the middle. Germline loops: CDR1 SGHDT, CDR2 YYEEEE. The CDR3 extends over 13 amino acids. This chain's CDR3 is CASSLEAEYEQYF. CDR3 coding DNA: TGTGCCAGCAGCTTAGAGGCTGAATACGAGCAGTACTTC.

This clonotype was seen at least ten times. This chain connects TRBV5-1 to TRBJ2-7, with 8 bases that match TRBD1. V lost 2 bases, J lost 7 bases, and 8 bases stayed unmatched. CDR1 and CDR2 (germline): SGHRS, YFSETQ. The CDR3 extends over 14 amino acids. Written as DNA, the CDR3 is TGCGCCAGCAGCTTACCGGGACAGGCGAGGGAGCAGTACTTC. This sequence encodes CASSLPGQAREQYF.

CDR3 sequence (DNA): TGTGCCTGGAGTACCCGGGGGACCAACTACAATGAGCAGTTCTTC. Protein: CAWSTRGTNYNEQFF. The genes are TRBV30 and TRBJ2-1, with a possible D match to TRBD2 (6 bases). Germline V gene sequence: CDR1 GTSNPN, CDR2 SVGIG (reference sequence). The CDR3 is 15 amino acids. The V gene lost 2 bases and the J gene lost 3 bases, with 14 bases spanning the gap.

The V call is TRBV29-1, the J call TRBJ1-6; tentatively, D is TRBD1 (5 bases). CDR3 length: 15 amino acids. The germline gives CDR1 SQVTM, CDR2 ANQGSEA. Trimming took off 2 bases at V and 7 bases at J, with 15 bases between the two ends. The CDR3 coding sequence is TGCAGCGTTGAATACGGGGGATCGCGGAATTCACCCCTCCACTTT. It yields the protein CSVEYGGSRNSPLHF.

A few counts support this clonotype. This CDR3 is CASSQEDRTSSYEQYF. As DNA, the CDR3 is TGTGCCAGCAGCCAAGAGGACAGGACGAGCTCCTACGAGCAGTACTTC. V and J are TRBV4-2 and TRBJ2-7, with TRBD1 matching 7 bases. The CDR3 runs to 16 residues. Germline loops: CDR1 LGHNA, CDR2 YNFKEQ. V lost 0 bases and J lost 0; bases outside the gene matches: 5.

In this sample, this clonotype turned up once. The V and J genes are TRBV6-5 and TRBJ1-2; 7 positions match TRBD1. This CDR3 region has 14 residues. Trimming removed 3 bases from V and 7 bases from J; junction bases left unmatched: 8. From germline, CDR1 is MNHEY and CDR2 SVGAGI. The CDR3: CASSYLQGSSGYTF. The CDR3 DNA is TGTGCCAGCAGTTATCTACAGGGGTCAAGTGGCTACACCTTC.

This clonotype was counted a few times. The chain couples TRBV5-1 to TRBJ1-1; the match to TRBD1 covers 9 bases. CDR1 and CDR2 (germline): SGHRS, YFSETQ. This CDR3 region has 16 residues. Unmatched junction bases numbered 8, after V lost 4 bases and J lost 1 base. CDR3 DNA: TGCGCCAGCAGCCAGGGGACAGGGCTCGGGAACACTGAAGCTTTCTTT. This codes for CASSQGTGLGNTEAFF.

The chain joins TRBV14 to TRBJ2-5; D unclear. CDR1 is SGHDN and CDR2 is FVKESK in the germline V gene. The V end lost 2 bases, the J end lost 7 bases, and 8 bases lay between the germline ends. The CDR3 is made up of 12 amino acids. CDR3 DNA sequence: TGTGCCAGCAGCCAAACCGTAGGGACCCAGTACTTC. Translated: CASSQTVGTQYF.

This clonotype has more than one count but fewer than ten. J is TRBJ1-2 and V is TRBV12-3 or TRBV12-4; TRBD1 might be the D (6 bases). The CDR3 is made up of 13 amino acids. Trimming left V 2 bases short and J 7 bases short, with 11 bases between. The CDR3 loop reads CASSLREQGGYTF. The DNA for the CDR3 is TGTGCCAGCAGTTTAAGGGAACAGGGTGGCTACACCTTC.

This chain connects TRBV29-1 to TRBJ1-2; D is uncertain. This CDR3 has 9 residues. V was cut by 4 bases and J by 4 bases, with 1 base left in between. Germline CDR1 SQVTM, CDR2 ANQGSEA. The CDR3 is CSVGYGYTF. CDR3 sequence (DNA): TGCAGCGTTGGCTATGGCTACACCTTC.

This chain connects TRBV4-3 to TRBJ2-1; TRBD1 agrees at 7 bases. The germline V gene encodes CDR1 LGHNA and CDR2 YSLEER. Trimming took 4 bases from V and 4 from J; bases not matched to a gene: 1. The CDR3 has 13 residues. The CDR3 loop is CASSRTGYNEQFF. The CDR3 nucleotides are TGCGCCAGCAGCCGGACAGGATACAATGAGCAGTTCTTC.

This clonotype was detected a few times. This CDR3 reads CASSSGGGQEQFF. The CDR3 DNA reads as TGTGCCAGCAGCTCCGGGGGGGGACAGGAGCAGTTCTTC. The chain combines TRBV7-7 with TRBJ2-1, with D possibly being TRBD2 (8 bases). This CDR3 contains 13 residues. V was pared by 4 bases and J by 10 bases, with 14 bases between. In germline, CDR1 is SSHAT, CDR2 FNYEAQ (reference sequence). Full variable domain (missing parts from reference TRBV7-7 and TRBJ2-1): GAGVSQSPRYKVTKRGQDVTLRCDPISSHATLYWYQQALGQGPEFLTYFNYEAQPDKSGLPSDRFSAERPEGSISTLTIQRTEQRDSAMYRCASSSGGGQEQFFGPGTRLTVL.

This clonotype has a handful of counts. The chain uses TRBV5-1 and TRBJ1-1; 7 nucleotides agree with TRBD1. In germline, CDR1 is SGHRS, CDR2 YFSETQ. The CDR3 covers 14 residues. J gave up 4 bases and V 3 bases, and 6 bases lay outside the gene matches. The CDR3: CASSSTGVATEAFF. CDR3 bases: TGCGCCAGCAGCTCCACAGGGGTGGCCACTGAAGCTTTCTTT.

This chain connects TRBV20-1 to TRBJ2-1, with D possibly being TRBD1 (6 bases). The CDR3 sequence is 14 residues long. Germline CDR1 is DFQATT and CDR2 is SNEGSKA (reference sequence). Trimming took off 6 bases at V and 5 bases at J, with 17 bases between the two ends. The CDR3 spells CSAATGTPNNEQFF. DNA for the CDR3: TGCAGTGCCGCTACAGGGACACCCAACAATGAGCAGTTCTTC.

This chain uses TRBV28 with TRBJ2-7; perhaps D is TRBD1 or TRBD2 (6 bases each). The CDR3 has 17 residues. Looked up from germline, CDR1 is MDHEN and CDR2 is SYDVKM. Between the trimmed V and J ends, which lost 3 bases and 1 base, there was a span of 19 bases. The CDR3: CASSFPLSGGGSYEQYF. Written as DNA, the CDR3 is TGTGCCAGCAGTTTCCCACTTAGCGGAGGGGGGTCCTACGAGCAGTACTTC.

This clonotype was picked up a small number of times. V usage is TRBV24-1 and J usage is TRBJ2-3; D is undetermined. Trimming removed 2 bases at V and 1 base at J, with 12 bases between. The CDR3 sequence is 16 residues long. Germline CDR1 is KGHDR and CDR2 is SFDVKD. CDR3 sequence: CATSDSHRLRTDTQYF. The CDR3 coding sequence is TGTGCCACCAGTGATTCGCACAGACTCCGCACAGATACGCAGTATTTT.

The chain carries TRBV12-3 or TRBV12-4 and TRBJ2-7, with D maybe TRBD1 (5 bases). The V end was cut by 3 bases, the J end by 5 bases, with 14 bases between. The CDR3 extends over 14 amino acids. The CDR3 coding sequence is TGTGCCAGCAGTTTTTCAGGGCCTCTTGACGAGCAGTACTTC. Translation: CASSFSGPLDEQYF.

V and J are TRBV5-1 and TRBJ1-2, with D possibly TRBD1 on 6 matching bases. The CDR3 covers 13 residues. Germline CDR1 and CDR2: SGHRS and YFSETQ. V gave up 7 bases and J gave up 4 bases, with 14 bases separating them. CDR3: CASRLGATYGYTF. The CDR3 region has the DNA TGCGCCAGCCGACTGGGGGCAACCTATGGCTACACCTTC.

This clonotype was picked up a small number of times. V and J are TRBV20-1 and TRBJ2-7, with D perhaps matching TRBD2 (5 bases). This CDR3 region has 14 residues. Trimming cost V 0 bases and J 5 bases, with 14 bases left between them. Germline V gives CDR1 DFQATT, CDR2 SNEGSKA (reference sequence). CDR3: CSARDRTILDEQYF. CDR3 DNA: TGCAGTGCTAGAGATAGAACAATACTAGACGAGCAGTACTTC.